Listed below are T cell receptor beta chains from one sample, sequenced in a study of blood T cell repertoires in COVID-19. Using immunoSEQ multiplex PCR, the repertoire was profiled, and TCRdb retains in-frame clones only, with some absent. In the table there are roughly 100,000 clones, less than 85% of which are singletons. Material for sequencing was peripheral blood. The origin of the receptors is an elderly woman with active or convalescent COVID-19. CDR3s include the opening cysteine and the closing phenylalanine or tryptophan. The D gene is left open where the match is weak. Clone sizes are given selectively: once, few, many, or a class where the clone is expanded.

NA	NA	TRBV9	TRBJ2-2	16	TGTGCCAGCAGCGTAGGAGGAACTGCACGACCGGGGGAGCTGTTTTTT	CASSVGGTARPGELFF
TRBD1	NA	TRBV27	TRBJ1-2	14	TGTGCCAGCAGCAGGGGGCGAGGTAACTATGGCTACACCTTC	CASSRGRGNYGYTF
TRBD2	NA	TRBV5-1	TRBJ2-7	12	TGCGCCAGCAGCTTGGAGCGGGGAGGTATGACCTTC	CASSLERGGMTF
NA	NA	TRBV18	TRBJ2-2	16	TGTGCCAGCTCACCACCCCGAGGGACGAACACCGGGGAGCTGTTTTTT	CASSPPRGTNTGELFF
TRBD1	NA	TRBV2	TRBJ2-7	13	TGTGCCAGCAGTCCAGGGGGCCTCTACGAGCAGTACTTC	CASSPGGLYEQYF
NA	NA	TRBV2	TRBJ1-2	16	TGTGCCAGCAGCGAAACCGGACAGAGCATTAACTATGGCTACACCTTC	CASSETGQSINYGYTF
NA	few	TRBV18	TRBJ2-7	14	TGTGCCAGCTCTCGTGGGGCCAGCACCTACGAGCAGTACTTC	CASSRGASTYEQYF
TRBD2	NA	TRBV5-4	TRBJ2-1	15	TGTGCCAGCAGCCTGGAACCCGGGACTAGCAATGAGCAGTTCTTC	CASSLEPGTSNEQFF
NA	NA	TRBV9	TRBJ2-3	18	TGTGCCAGCAGCGAGGAGGCGGGTGCGGTGGTAGTTGGAGATACGCAGTATTTT	CASSEEAGAVVVGDTQYF
TRBD2	NA	TRBV19	TRBJ2-1	16	TGTGCCAGTAAATCGGCTAGCGGGAGATGGTACAATGAGCAGTTCTTC	CASKSASGRWYNEQFF
NA	NA	TRBV5-5	TRBJ1-3	15	TGTGCCAGCAGCAACTCGGGACTTCCCGGAAACACCATATATTTT	CASSNSGLPGNTIYF
TRBD2	NA	TRBV27	TRBJ2-7	18	TGTGCCAGCAGGGACCCCCCCGCCGGGACTAGTAAAACCTACGAGCAGTACTTC	CASRDPPAGTSKTYEQYF
TRBD2	NA	TRBV29-1	TRBJ2-1	19	TGCAGCGTGCTCGGGGGGGGACTAGCGCCTAAAAGCTCCTACAATGAGCAGTTCTTC	CSVLGGGLAPKSSYNEQFF
TRBD1	NA	TRBV6-5	TRBJ1-3	15	TGTGCCAGCAGCCGCGACAGGGTCTCTGGAAACACCATATATTTT	CASSRDRVSGNTIYF
NA	once	TRBV4-3	TRBJ1-4	12	TGCGCCAGCAGCCGAGCGGGGGGGCAACTGTTTTTT	CASSRAGGQLFF
NA	NA	TRBV19	TRBJ1-5	14	TGTGCCAGTAGATATACAGGGCTTGGTCAGCCCCAGCATTTT	CASRYTGLGQPQHF
TRBD2	NA	TRBV7-6	TRBJ2-1	16	TGTGCCAGCAGCTTATCAGGCGGGGGCTCCTACAATGAGCAGTTCTTC	CASSLSGGGSYNEQFF
NA	NA	TRBV28	TRBJ1-2	14	TGTGCCAGCAGTTTATACCCGGGGTTCTATGGCTACACCTTC	CASSLYPGFYGYTF
TRBD2	many	TRBV28	TRBJ2-1	15	TGTGCCAGCAGTACCCCGGGACTAGCCTACAATGAGCAGTTCTTC	CASSTPGLAYNEQFF
NA	NA	TRBV20-1	TRBJ1-1	11	TGCAGTGCTCAGAGGGAGTCGGAAGCTTTCTTT	CSAQRESEAFF
NA	NA	TRBV19	TRBJ1-5	12	TGTGCCAGTAGTTCCGTAAATCAGCCCCAGCATTTT	CASSSVNQPQHF
TRBD2	NA	TRBV30	TRBJ2-7	15	TGTGCCTGGAGTGGGTATCCTAGCGGGATGGGCGAGCAGTACTTC	CAWSGYPSGMGEQYF
NA	NA	TRBV10-1	TRBJ2-3	12	TGCGCCAGCAGCGGGAGCGGAGATACGCAGTATTTT	CASSGSGDTQYF
NA	few	TRBV28	TRBJ1-1	12	TGTGCCAGCAGTATCCCCTTCTCTGAAGCTTTCTTT	CASSIPFSEAFF
NA	NA	TRBV7-2	TRBJ1-5	15	TGTGCCAGCAGCTTAGGCCAGGGGCATGTTCAGCCCCAGCATTTT	CASSLGQGHVQPQHF